Presented here are 25 T cell receptor beta chains from one specimen sequenced in a study of OX40 agonist ivuxolimab in advanced cancers. The method was immunoSEQ multiplex PCR; TCRdb's version includes in-frame clones alone and lacks a portion of them. The sample lists approximately 40,000 clones, 80% occurring once. Source: CD4+ or CD8+ T cells sorted from blood, taken in a trial of the OX40 agonist ivuxolimab. The origin of the receptors is an adult with an advanced solid tumor such as melanoma, head and neck, liver or kidney cancer.

The chain carries TRBV19 and TRBJ1-3, with TRBD1 identical over 7 bases. The V gene end was trimmed by 6 bases and the J gene end by 3 bases; junction bases not matched to a gene: 2. Germline V CDR1 and CDR2: LNHDA, SQIVND (reference sequence). The length of the CDR3 is 13 residues. The CDR3, as DNA: TGTGCCAGTAGCGGGGACAGTGGAAACACCATATATTTT. This sequence encodes CASSGDSGNTIYF.

This clone was detected once. The chain joins TRBV5-1 to TRBJ2-3, with TRBD2 identical over 10 bases. The germline V gene has CDR1 SGHRS and CDR2 YFSETQ. The V segment lost 0 bases and the J segment 4 bases; nucleotides outside the gene matches: 8. This CDR3 is built from 17 residues. The CDR3 loop is CASSLDVLAGGADTQYF. The CDR3 DNA reads TGCGCCAGCAGCTTGGATGTCTTAGCGGGAGGTGCAGATACGCAGTATTTT.

This clone came up once. This chain joins TRBV9 and TRBJ2-7; the match to TRBD1 covers 10 bases. This CDR3 has 14 amino acids. Germline V CDR1 and CDR2: SGDLS, YYNGEE. The J segment lost 5 bases and the V segment lost 7 bases, leaving 9 bases of the junction unmatched. This CDR3 reads CASSLLDRGNEQYF. The CDR3 DNA is TGTGCCAGCTCCTTATTGGACAGGGGGAACGAGCAGTACTTC.

V and J are TRBV7-2 and TRBJ2-1, with D perhaps TRBD2 (5 bases). The V end was cut by 1 base, the J end by 7 bases, with 14 bases between. The germline gives CDR1 SGHTA, CDR2 FQGNSA. This CDR3 region has 15 residues. CDR3 sequence: CASSLVGLAENEQFF. CDR3 bases: TGTGCCAGCAGCTTAGTCGGCCTAGCCGAAAATGAGCAGTTCTTC.

The rearrangement links TRBV30 to TRBJ2-7; 8 bases match TRBD1. Per germline, CDR1 GTSNPN and CDR2 SVGIG (reference sequence). V dropped 3 bases and J dropped 6; count of bases not matched to a gene: 10. This CDR3 contains 14 residues. This chain's CDR3 is CAWRGPTGASEQYF. CDR3 DNA: TGTGCCTGGAGGGGACCGACAGGGGCAAGCGAGCAGTACTTC.

The gene calls are TRBV11-2 and TRBJ1-4; no firm D call. Germline CDR1 SGHAT, CDR2 FQNNGV. The CDR3 length is 14 residues. Trimming removed 3 bases from V and 8 bases from J, with 13 bases in between. The CDR3 nucleotides are TGTGCCAGCAGCTTGAGGCAGGTTAGGGAAAAACTGTTTTTT. It encodes CASSLRQVREKLFF.

The CDR3 here is CATVQASPSYNEQFF. The CDR3 bases are TGTGCCACCGTCCAGGCTAGCCCCTCCTACAATGAGCAGTTCTTC. The chain recombines TRBV15 with TRBJ2-1, with D tentatively TRBD2 (5 bases). V was pared by 8 bases and J by 0 bases, with 14 bases between. The germline V gene has CDR1 LNHNV and CDR2 YYDKDF (reference sequence). The CDR3 extends over 15 amino acids.

The CDR3 DNA sequence: TGTGCCAGCAACCCCACCGGACAGAGGGAGTACTTC. The encoded protein is CASNPTGQREYF. The V call is TRBV28, the J call TRBJ2-7; D might be TRBD1 (6 bases). CDR1 is MDHEN, CDR2 SYDVKM, per germline. The CDR3 has 12 residues. The germline V and J ends were trimmed by 7 bases and 11 bases, with 18 bases remaining between them.

The chain carries TRBV6-1 and TRBJ2-2, with a tentative D call TRBD2 (6 bases). CDR1 and CDR2 from the germline V gene are MNHNS and SASEGT. Trimming removed 6 bases from V and 2 bases from J, with 10 bases in between. The CDR3 loop spans 14 amino acids. CDR3 bases: TGTGCCAGCAGGTCGGGACTTAACACCGGGGAGCTGTTTTTT. Encoded protein: CASRSGLNTGELFF.

The gene calls are TRBV9 and TRBJ2-7; 7 nucleotides agree with TRBD2. V gave up 0 bases and J gave up 2 bases; unmatched junction bases: 2. The CDR3 loop spans 14 amino acids. The V gene's germline CDR1 is SGDLS and CDR2 YYNGEE. The CDR3 sequence: CASSVEGGPYEQYF. CDR3 nucleotide sequence: TGTGCCAGCAGCGTAGAGGGAGGGCCCTACGAGCAGTACTTC.

CDR3 protein: CASILGTGLDTGELFF. In DNA, the CDR3 is TGCGCCAGCATCCTTGGTACAGGGTTGGACACCGGGGAGCTGTTTTTT. The chain joins TRBV5-1 to TRBJ2-2, with D tentatively TRBD1 (6 bases). Germline V gene data show CDR1 as SGHRS and CDR2 as YFSETQ. V lost 6 bases to trimming and J lost 3 bases, with 18 bases between them. The CDR3 is 16 residues long.

The chain couples TRBV5-1 to TRBJ2-5, with D possibly being TRBD1 (5 bases). Per the germline V gene, CDR1 is SGHRS and CDR2 is YFSETQ. There are 15 residues in the CDR3. Trimming removed 3 bases from V and 0 bases from J, with 12 bases in between. The CDR3: CASSSSTAYQETQYF. In DNA, the CDR3 is TGCGCCAGCAGCTCCTCGACAGCGTACCAAGAGACCCAGTACTTC.

The chain carries TRBV10-3 and TRBJ2-7, with a tentative D call TRBD1 (7 bases). CDR1 ENHRY and CDR2 SYGVKD come from the germline V gene. V lost 3 bases and J 6 bases, leaving 12 bases between the germline ends. This CDR3 has 13 residues. The CDR3 reads CAISEWRGLEQYF. CDR3 sequence (DNA): TGTGCCATCAGTGAATGGAGGGGGCTCGAGCAGTACTTC.

V and J are TRBV19 and TRBJ2-7; TRBD2 matches at 7 bases. CDR1 is LNHDA, CDR2 SQIVND, per germline (reference sequence). Germline trimming cut 9 bases from V and 5 bases from J; bases unmatched to any gene: 10. This CDR3 is built from 13 residues. The DNA of the CDR3 is TGTGCCAGCAGCAAACTCCGGGGGGACGAGCAGTACTTC. Translating gives CASSKLRGDEQYF.

This chain connects TRBV23-1 to TRBJ2-5; no firm D call. TRBV23-1 is an ORF; its function is uncertain. The CDR3 extends over 14 amino acids. Trimming cost V 0 bases and J 5 bases, with 10 bases left between them. The CDR3 sequence: CASSQSAVRETQYF. In nucleotides, the CDR3 is TGCGCCAGCAGTCAATCGGCAGTAAGGGAGACCCAGTACTTC.

The chain combines TRBV7-6 with TRBJ2-7; possible D gene TRBD1, 5 bases. CDR3 length equals 13 residues. Per the germline V gene, CDR1 is SGHVS and CDR2 is FNYEAQ. V lost 3 bases and J lost 7, with 13 bases in between. CDR3 residues: CASSFSGSREQYF. As DNA, the CDR3 is TGTGCCAGCAGCTTTTCAGGGTCTCGGGAGCAGTACTTC.

V gene TRBV9 combines with J gene TRBJ2-3; 7 nucleotides agree with TRBD2. The CDR3 sequence is 14 residues long. Germline V gene sequence: CDR1 SGDLS, CDR2 YYNGEE. The ends lost 2 bases at V and 1 base at J; junction bases unmatched: 1. CDR3 nucleotides: TGTGCCAGCAGCGTTCGGGGGGGCACAGATACGCAGTATTTT. It is translated as CASSVRGGTDTQYF.

The chain combines TRBV2 with TRBJ2-7; 7 bases are a match to TRBD1. Germline V gene lookup returns CDR1 SNHLY and CDR2 FYNNEI. CDR3 length: 13 amino acids. J gave up 2 bases and V 5 bases, and 3 bases lay outside the gene matches. The chain's CDR3 is CASSRTGTYEQYF. The CDR3 DNA reads TGTGCCAGCAGTCGGACAGGAACCTACGAGCAGTACTTC.

The chain joins TRBV27 to TRBJ1-5, with 7 bases matching TRBD1. V was pared by 5 bases and J by 3 bases, with 13 bases of the junction left unmatched. From germline, CDR1 is MNHEY and CDR2 SMNVEV (reference sequence). The CDR3 has 17 residues. The CDR3 here is CASSPRTGGIPNQPQHF. The CDR3 coding sequence is TGTGCCAGCAGTCCTCGGACAGGCGGGATCCCCAATCAGCCCCAGCATTTT.

This chain links TRBV21-1 with TRBJ2-1. TRBV21-1 is listed as a pseudogene. CDR3 length: 18 residues. The CDR3 coding sequence is TGTGCCAGCAGCAAAACAAGGTTCGCAGAGAGCTCCTACAATGAGCAGTTCTTC. Its translation: CASSKTRFAESSYNEQFF.

The V call is TRBV5-1, the J call TRBJ2-3, with 12 positions matching TRBD2. The CDR3 runs to 15 residues. The ends lost 4 bases at V and 2 bases at J; junction bases unmatched: 2. The germline V gene has CDR1 SGHRS and CDR2 YFSETQ. The CDR3 is CASSTSGRFTDTQYF. CDR3 in DNA: TGCGCCAGCAGCACTAGCGGGAGGTTCACAGATACGCAGTATTTT.

This rearrangement joins TRBV19 to TRBJ2-7; D unclear. This CDR3 has 14 amino acids. With 4 bases removed from V and 7 bases from J, the gap between germline ends came to 17 bases. CDR1 and CDR2 from the germline V gene are LNHDA and SQIVND (reference sequence). CDR3 DNA sequence: TGTGCCAGTAGTAGGGCAGGATCTACGAGGGAGCAGTACTTC. It is translated as CASSRAGSTREQYF.

CDR3 DNA: TGCGCCAGCAGCCGGAACCAAGAGACCCAGTACTTC. This encodes CASSRNQETQYF. J is TRBJ2-5 and V is TRBV4-1; D is unclear. V was clipped by 4 bases and J by 0 bases, with 3 bases between them. Germline V CDR1 and CDR2: MGHRA, YSYEKL. This CDR3 is 12 amino acids long.

This rearrangement joins TRBV7-9 to TRBJ2-3; the match to TRBD1 covers 12 bases. V shed 1 base and J 6 bases; nucleotides not matched to a gene: 5. This CDR3 is built from 16 residues. Germline CDR1 is SEHNR and CDR2 is FQNEAQ (reference sequence). The CDR3 DNA is TGTGCCAGCAGCTTAGACCCGGGACAGGGGGCCGATACGCAGTATTTT. Protein: CASSLDPGQGADTQYF.

The chain has TRBV6-5 and TRBJ1-5, with unresolved D. The V gene lost 6 bases and the J gene lost 4 bases, with 10 bases spanning the gap. Germline values: CDR1 MNHEY, CDR2 SVGAGI. CDR3 length: 13 residues. The CDR3 nucleotides read TGTGCCAGCAGCCTTTCGTCTAATCAGCCCCAGCATTTT. Translated: CASSLSSNQPQHF.